This T cell receptor beta chain is drawn from a study of control samples from healthy donors and cancer patients. Clones were read by immunoSEQ multiplex PCR, and TCRdb kept only the in-frame ones, dropping some. The data contain hundreds of thousands of clones, more than 80% of them singletons. CDR1 and CDR2 from the germline V gene are MDHEN and SYDVKM. Trimming stripped 7 bases from V and 3 bases from J, with 10 bases between. CDR3 length: 12 residues. Sequencing was carried out using PBMCs. The V call is TRBV28, the J call TRBJ2-7; perhaps TRBD1 as D (5 bases). The sequence was collected from a man in his forties or fifties with head and neck cancer. In nucleotides, the CDR3 is TGTGCCAGCAATCAGGGCCGCTACGAGCAGTACTTC. This gives the protein CASNQGRYEQYF.